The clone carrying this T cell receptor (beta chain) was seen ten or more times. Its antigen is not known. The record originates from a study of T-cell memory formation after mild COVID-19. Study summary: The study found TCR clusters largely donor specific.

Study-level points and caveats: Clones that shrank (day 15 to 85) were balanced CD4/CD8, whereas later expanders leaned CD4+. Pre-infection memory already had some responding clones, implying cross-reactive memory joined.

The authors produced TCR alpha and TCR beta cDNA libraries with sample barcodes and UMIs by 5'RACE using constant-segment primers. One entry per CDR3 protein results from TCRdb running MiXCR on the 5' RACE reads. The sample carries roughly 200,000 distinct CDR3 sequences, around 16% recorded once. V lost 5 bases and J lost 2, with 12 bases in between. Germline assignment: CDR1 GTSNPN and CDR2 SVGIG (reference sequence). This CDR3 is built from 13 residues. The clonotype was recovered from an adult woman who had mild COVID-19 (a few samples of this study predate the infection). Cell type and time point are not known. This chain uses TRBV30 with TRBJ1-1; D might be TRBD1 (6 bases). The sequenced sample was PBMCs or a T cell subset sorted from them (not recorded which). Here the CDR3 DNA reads TGTGCCTGGGATCGGACAGCAAACACTGAAGCTTTCTTT. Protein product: CAWDRTANTEAFF.